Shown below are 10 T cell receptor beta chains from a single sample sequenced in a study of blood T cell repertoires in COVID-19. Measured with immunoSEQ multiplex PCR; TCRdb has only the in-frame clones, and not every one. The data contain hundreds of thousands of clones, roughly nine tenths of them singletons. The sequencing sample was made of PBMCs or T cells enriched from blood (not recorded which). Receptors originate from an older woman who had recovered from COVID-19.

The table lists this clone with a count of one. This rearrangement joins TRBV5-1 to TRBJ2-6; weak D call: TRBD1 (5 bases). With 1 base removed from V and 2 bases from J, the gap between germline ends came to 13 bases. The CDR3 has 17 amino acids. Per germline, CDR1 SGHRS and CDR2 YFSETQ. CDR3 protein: CASSLLAQGPGANVLTF. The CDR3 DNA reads TGCGCCAGCAGCTTGTTAGCTCAGGGCCCTGGGGCCAACGTCCTGACTTTC.

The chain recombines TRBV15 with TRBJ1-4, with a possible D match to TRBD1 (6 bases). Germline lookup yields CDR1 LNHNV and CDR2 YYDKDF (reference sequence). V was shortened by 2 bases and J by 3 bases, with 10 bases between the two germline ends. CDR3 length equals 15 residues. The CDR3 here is CATSRQGQSNEKLFF. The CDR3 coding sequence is TGTGCCACCAGCAGACAGGGGCAGTCTAATGAAAAACTGTTTTTT.

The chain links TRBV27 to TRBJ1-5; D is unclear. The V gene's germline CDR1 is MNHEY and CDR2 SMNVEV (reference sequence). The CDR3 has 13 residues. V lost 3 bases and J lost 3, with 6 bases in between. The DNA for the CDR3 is TGTGCCAGCAGTTTGAACAACAATCAGCCCCAGCATTTT. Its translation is CASSLNNNQPQHF.

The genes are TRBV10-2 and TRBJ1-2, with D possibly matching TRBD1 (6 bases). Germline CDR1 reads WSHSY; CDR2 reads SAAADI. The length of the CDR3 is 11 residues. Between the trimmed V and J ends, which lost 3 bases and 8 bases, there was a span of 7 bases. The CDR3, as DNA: TGCGCCAGCAGTGACAGGGGAGGCTACACCTTC. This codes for CASSDRGGYTF.

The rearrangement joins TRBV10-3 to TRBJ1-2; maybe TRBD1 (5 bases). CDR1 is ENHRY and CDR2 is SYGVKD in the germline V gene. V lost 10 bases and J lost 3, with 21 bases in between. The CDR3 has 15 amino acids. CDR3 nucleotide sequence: TGTGCCACCCAGAAGTCGGCAGGGCTAGACTATGGCTACACCTTC. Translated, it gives CATQKSAGLDYGYTF.

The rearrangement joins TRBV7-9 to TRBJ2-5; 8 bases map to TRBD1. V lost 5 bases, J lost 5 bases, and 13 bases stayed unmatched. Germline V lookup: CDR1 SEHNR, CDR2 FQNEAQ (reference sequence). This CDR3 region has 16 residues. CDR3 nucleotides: TGTGCCAGCAGCCCCACGGGACAGGAGTTTGGGGAGACCCAGTACTTC. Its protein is CASSPTGQEFGETQYF.

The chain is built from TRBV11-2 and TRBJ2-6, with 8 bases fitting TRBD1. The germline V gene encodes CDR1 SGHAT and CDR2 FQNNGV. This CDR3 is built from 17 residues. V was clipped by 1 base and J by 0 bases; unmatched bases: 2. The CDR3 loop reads CASSLGQGSSGANVLTF. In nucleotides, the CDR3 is TGTGCCAGCAGCTTAGGACAGGGGAGCTCTGGGGCCAACGTCCTGACTTTC.

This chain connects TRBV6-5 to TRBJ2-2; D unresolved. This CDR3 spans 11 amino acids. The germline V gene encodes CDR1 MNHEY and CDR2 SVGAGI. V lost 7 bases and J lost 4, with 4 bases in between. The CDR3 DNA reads TGTGCCAGCAAGCTCACCGGGGAGCTGTTTTTT. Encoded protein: CASKLTGELFF.

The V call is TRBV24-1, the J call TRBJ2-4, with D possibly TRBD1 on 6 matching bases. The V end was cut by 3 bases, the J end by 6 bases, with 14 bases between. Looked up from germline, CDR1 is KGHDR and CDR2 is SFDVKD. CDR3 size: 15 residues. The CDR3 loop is CATSDAQGLSNIQYF. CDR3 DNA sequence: TGTGCCACCAGTGATGCACAGGGCTTATCAAACATTCAGTACTTC.

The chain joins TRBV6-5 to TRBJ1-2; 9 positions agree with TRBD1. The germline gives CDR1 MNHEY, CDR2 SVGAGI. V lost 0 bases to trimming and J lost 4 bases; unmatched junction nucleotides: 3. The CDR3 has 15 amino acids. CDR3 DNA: TGTGCCAGCAGTTACTCCGGGACAGGGTCCTATGGCTACACCTTC. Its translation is CASSYSGTGSYGYTF.